Described below is a single T cell receptor beta chain sequence and its context. Its specific antigen is unknown. Qualities for individual bases were not recorded, and no much larger clone is one base off. The entry originates in a study of T cell clonotyping in hematopoietic cell transplantation (dated by TCRdb to about 2021). Turning to the overall study: A total of 120 to 150 blood samples were gathered in the study from roughly 40 consecutive transplant recipients along with their related donors. Recruitment of patients ran from 2015 to early 2017, and follow-up continued until late 2020 or until death.

General findings and caveats noted by the study authors: Inverse Simpson Index values from donors and from recipients before transplant predicted broader TCR repertoire diversity after transplant. Only a small fraction of recipient repertoires overlapped donor repertoires, with over 95% appearing de novo at the given depth. Recipient TCR diversity fell after transplant, with pathologically expanded clonotypes rising progressively from day 30 to day 180. The sample size was limited, and CD4 and CD8 repertoire contributions could not be separated because cells were not sorted.

The time point label corresponds to: 100 days after allo-HCT. Blood from recipients was drawn about 28 days before transplant and again at days 30, 100 and 180 after transplant. Using Nuclei Lysis Solution, genomic DNA was extracted from unfractionated peripheral blood mononuclear cells that were either fresh or cryopreserved. The CDR3 spans 14 residues, from the cysteine through the phenylalanine. The only DNA kept is the CDR3, 42 bases in frame from the first base. CDR1 and CDR2, per the germline V gene, are MDHEN and SYDVKM. V loses 7 bases, J loses 8 bases, and the germline ends lie 17 bases apart. The immunoSEQ assay, a bias-controlled multiplex PCR with V- and J-specific primers, was used to amplify TCR beta CDR3 regions from genomic DNA. In a second PCR step, a proprietary barcode and Illumina adapter sequences were attached to the CDR3 amplicons. An Illumina MiSeq instrument was used to sequence the CDR3 libraries. In the authors' own workflow: Export and quality control were done with immunoSEQ Analyzer 3.0, while downstream analyses used R Bioconductor and Immunarch. Only productive rearrangements in the normalized downsampled data set went into calculating the repertoire metrics. In the normalized cohort, clonotypes with more than 5 templates were defined as pathologically expanded. The Inverse Simpson Index was used to measure repertoire diversity. The non-normalized data set was used for CMV-specificity analyses so that all clonotypes could be captured. The clones in this table, taken by TCRdb from immuneACCESS, are in-frame only. Not every clone is retained; where verified, under half of the shortfall comes from an unresolved V gene, and the cause of the rest is unknown. D and trimming were read from the DNA, whereas the V and J calls and clone size are those reported in that table. Recorded for this sample are roughly 5,000 clones; roughly 90% of them occurred a single time. The ten largest clones capture approximately 24% of the sample.

The sequence was collected from a male patient aged 70 to 80 who had an allogeneic stem cell transplant from an unrelated donor, so T cells may come from the graft donor. Some clones in this sample may be carry-over from other donors' samples. Material: peripheral blood mononuclear cells, obtained 100 days after allogeneic stem cell transplant. The chain links TRBV28 with TRBJ1-4; a weak D assignment points to TRBD1 (6 bases agree). The DNA is TGTGCCAGCACCAAAGGGGGGTCCGGGGAAAAACTGTTTTTT. Translation gives CASTKGGSGEKLFF.